The sequence of this TCR beta chain was determined in a study of Ad26.COV2.S vaccination and SARS-CoV-2 variants. General study findings and limits: Placebo recipients trailed vaccine recipients in spike-specific TCR breadth. Placebo and vaccine recipients had non-spike TCR breadth that was similar. Reportedly, spike-specific CD8+ and CD4+ T cell responses achieved substantial breadth once vaccination had taken place. The TCR-based breadth and depth measures might underestimate overall T cell responses.

Data came from immunoSEQ multiplex PCR; TCRdb stores just in-frame clones and leaves some out. The sample contains fewer than 150,000 clones, 86% of which appear only once. About this clone itself: As yet, its antigen is unknown.

The source is a human donor who had recovered from COVID-19. Sequencing used peripheral blood, obtained after recovery from COVID-19.

The CDR3 DNA is TGCGCCAGCAGCCAAGACGGACAGTTCTATGGCTACACCTTC. As protein: CASSQDGQFYGYTF. The V and J genes are TRBV4-3 and TRBJ1-2; maybe TRBD1 (6 bases). Trimming left V 0 bases short and J 4 bases short, with 9 bases between. This CDR3 spans 14 amino acids. Germline values: CDR1 LGHNA, CDR2 YSLEER.